This is a list of T cell receptor beta chains from one sample in a study of shared clonotypes between healthy human individuals. Using immunoSEQ multiplex PCR, the repertoire was profiled, and TCRdb retains in-frame clones only, with some absent. The sample includes 550,000 to 600,000 clones, nearly 98% of them seen just once. The sample taken for sequencing was naive CD8+ T cells sorted from blood. The receptors here all came from a man younger than 45 in good health. Each CDR3 is given without its conserved first and last residue. The order of the fields is CDR3 protein, V gene, clone size, D gene, J gene. The D gene is left open where the match is weak. Where a row states a size, it is once, few, many or the class of an expanded clone; other rows omit it.

CDR3 protein: ASSVARQGADRDIQY
V gene: TRBV9
clone size: .
D gene: TRBD1
J gene: TRBJ2-4

CDR3 protein: ASSFSLAETQY
V gene: TRBV6-5
clone size: .
D gene: TRBD2
J gene: TRBJ2-5

CDR3 protein: ASSSWGTGTNEQF
V gene: TRBV7-2
clone size: .
D gene: TRBD1
J gene: TRBJ2-1

CDR3 protein: ASSLSDGGTASDTQY
V gene: TRBV11-1
clone size: .
D gene: .
J gene: TRBJ2-3

CDR3 protein: ASSPVWGGGYEQY
V gene: TRBV27
clone size: .
D gene: .
J gene: TRBJ2-7

CDR3 protein: ASTLDEQY
V gene: TRBV6-5
clone size: .
D gene: .
J gene: TRBJ2-7

CDR3 protein: ASSEVRGGDEQY
V gene: TRBV6-1
clone size: .
D gene: .
J gene: TRBJ2-7

CDR3 protein: ASSELVIYGYT
V gene: TRBV2
clone size: .
D gene: .
J gene: TRBJ1-2

CDR3 protein: ASSAGLAGGPHTGELF
V gene: TRBV2
clone size: .
D gene: TRBD2
J gene: TRBJ2-2

CDR3 protein: ASSEAWSRQGPPREQY
V gene: TRBV2
clone size: .
D gene: TRBD1
J gene: TRBJ2-7

CDR3 protein: ASSLGGRSTDTQY
V gene: TRBV9
clone size: .
D gene: .
J gene: TRBJ2-3

CDR3 protein: ASSLMEGGPATNEKLF
V gene: TRBV18
clone size: .
D gene: .
J gene: TRBJ1-4

CDR3 protein: ASSEQGSNQPQH
V gene: TRBV28
clone size: .
D gene: .
J gene: TRBJ1-5

CDR3 protein: ASNWRQGYTGELF
V gene: TRBV27
clone size: .
D gene: .
J gene: TRBJ2-2

CDR3 protein: ASSFYYGYT
V gene: TRBV27
clone size: .
D gene: .
J gene: TRBJ1-2

CDR3 protein: ASSPSPDANEAF
V gene: TRBV7-9
clone size: .
D gene: .
J gene: TRBJ1-1

CDR3 protein: SQGFNEQF
V gene: TRBV20-1
clone size: .
D gene: .
J gene: TRBJ2-1

CDR3 protein: ATSGYEQY
V gene: TRBV2
clone size: .
D gene: .
J gene: TRBJ2-7

CDR3 protein: ASSSSAGGTDTQY
V gene: TRBV7-2
clone size: .
D gene: TRBD2
J gene: TRBJ2-3

CDR3 protein: ASSFMGGVIYNEQF
V gene: TRBV27
clone size: .
D gene: .
J gene: TRBJ2-1

CDR3 protein: ASSSSEGGVFVYEQY
V gene: TRBV27
clone size: once
D gene: .
J gene: TRBJ2-7

CDR3 protein: ASSPGLNTGELF
V gene: TRBV13
clone size: .
D gene: .
J gene: TRBJ2-2

CDR3 protein: ASSSAQRGEQF
V gene: TRBV19
clone size: .
D gene: .
J gene: TRBJ2-1

CDR3 protein: ASSPFVGLPLVYEQF
V gene: TRBV14
clone size: .
D gene: .
J gene: TRBJ2-1

CDR3 protein: ASSMDISYEQY
V gene: TRBV27
clone size: .
D gene: .
J gene: TRBJ2-7

CDR3 protein: SVGTSGYTDTQY
V gene: TRBV29-1
clone size: .
D gene: TRBD2
J gene: TRBJ2-3

CDR3 protein: AIKAGVNEQF
V gene: TRBV10-3
clone size: .
D gene: TRBD2
J gene: TRBJ2-1

CDR3 protein: ASLRTSGSRETQY
V gene: TRBV7-9
clone size: .
D gene: TRBD2
J gene: TRBJ2-5

CDR3 protein: ASSQDRQGGLGTQY
V gene: TRBV4-3
clone size: .
D gene: TRBD1
J gene: TRBJ2-5

CDR3 protein: ASSYTDMNRGGEQY
V gene: TRBV6-6
clone size: .
D gene: .
J gene: TRBJ2-7

CDR3 protein: ASSPSSRYGYT
V gene: TRBV6-5
clone size: .
D gene: .
J gene: TRBJ1-2

CDR3 protein: ASSPIPNRGQETQY
V gene: TRBV7-6
clone size: once
D gene: TRBD1
J gene: TRBJ2-5

CDR3 protein: ASMEVTVNEQF
V gene: TRBV6-5
clone size: .
D gene: .
J gene: TRBJ2-1

CDR3 protein: ATVRGRGYT
V gene: TRBV2
clone size: .
D gene: .
J gene: TRBJ1-2

CDR3 protein: ASSTVPSPDTQY
V gene: TRBV5-1
clone size: .
D gene: .
J gene: TRBJ2-3

CDR3 protein: AISESGGRAYEQY
V gene: TRBV10-3
clone size: .
D gene: .
J gene: TRBJ2-7

CDR3 protein: ASSYDSRSYEQY
V gene: TRBV27
clone size: .
D gene: .
J gene: TRBJ2-7

CDR3 protein: ASSTGLFTDTQY
V gene: TRBV5-6
clone size: .
D gene: .
J gene: TRBJ2-3

CDR3 protein: ASTTGSAYEQY
V gene: TRBV19
clone size: once
D gene: TRBD1
J gene: TRBJ2-7

CDR3 protein: ASKPSGQHYEQY
V gene: TRBV13
clone size: .
D gene: .
J gene: TRBJ2-7

CDR3 protein: ASSSGLAYEQY
V gene: TRBV7-7
clone size: once
D gene: TRBD2
J gene: TRBJ2-7

CDR3 protein: ASSLGGGGEQY
V gene: TRBV11-3
clone size: .
D gene: .
J gene: TRBJ2-7

CDR3 protein: ASSLLDPGSGRGGEQY
V gene: TRBV27
clone size: .
D gene: TRBD2
J gene: TRBJ2-7

CDR3 protein: ASSLPSDEQF
V gene: TRBV27
clone size: .
D gene: .
J gene: TRBJ2-1

CDR3 protein: ASSQDAHEQY
V gene: TRBV4-2
clone size: .
D gene: .
J gene: TRBJ2-7

CDR3 protein: SVSERVSYNEQF
V gene: TRBV29-1
clone size: .
D gene: .
J gene: TRBJ2-1

CDR3 protein: ASSLWGNEQY
V gene: TRBV28
clone size: .
D gene: .
J gene: TRBJ2-7

CDR3 protein: ASRSGRTYEQY
V gene: TRBV6-1
clone size: once
D gene: TRBD2
J gene: TRBJ2-7

CDR3 protein: ASSLAGTDTEAF
V gene: TRBV13
clone size: .
D gene: .
J gene: TRBJ1-1

CDR3 protein: ASSYRVSYEQY
V gene: TRBV6-5
clone size: .
D gene: .
J gene: TRBJ2-7

CDR3 protein: ASSLYGGEGRHNEQF
V gene: TRBV27
clone size: .
D gene: TRBD2
J gene: TRBJ2-1

CDR3 protein: ASSLGGSSYNEQF
V gene: TRBV11-2
clone size: .
D gene: .
J gene: TRBJ2-1

CDR3 protein: ASSQGLAGGIYEQF
V gene: TRBV4-3
clone size: .
D gene: TRBD2
J gene: TRBJ2-1

CDR3 protein: ASSLGLGGGPAGELF
V gene: TRBV13
clone size: .
D gene: TRBD2
J gene: TRBJ2-2

CDR3 protein: ASSLNTGYEQY
V gene: TRBV27
clone size: .
D gene: .
J gene: TRBJ2-7

CDR3 protein: ASSPPMAYEQY
V gene: TRBV7-6
clone size: .
D gene: .
J gene: TRBJ2-7

CDR3 protein: ASSPGTVLREQY
V gene: TRBV5-1
clone size: .
D gene: TRBD1
J gene: TRBJ2-7